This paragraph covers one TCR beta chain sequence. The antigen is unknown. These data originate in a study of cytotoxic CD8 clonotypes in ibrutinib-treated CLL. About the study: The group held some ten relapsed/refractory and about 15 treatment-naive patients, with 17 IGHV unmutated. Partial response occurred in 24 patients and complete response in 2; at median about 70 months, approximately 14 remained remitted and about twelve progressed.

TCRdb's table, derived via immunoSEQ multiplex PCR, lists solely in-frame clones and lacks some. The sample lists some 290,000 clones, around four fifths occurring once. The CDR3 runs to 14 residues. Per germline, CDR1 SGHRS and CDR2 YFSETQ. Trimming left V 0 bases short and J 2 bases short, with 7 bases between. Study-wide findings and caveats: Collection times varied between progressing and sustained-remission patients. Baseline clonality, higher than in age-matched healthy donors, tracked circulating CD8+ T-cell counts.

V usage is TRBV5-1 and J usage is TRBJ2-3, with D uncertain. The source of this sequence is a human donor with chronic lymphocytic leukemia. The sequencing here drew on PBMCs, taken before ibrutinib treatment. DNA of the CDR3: TGCGCCAGCAGCTTGGTTCAGTCCACAGATACGCAGTATTTT. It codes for CASSLVQSTDTQYF.